The clone carrying this T cell receptor (beta chain) was seen just once. The data were taken from a study of blood T cell repertoires in COVID-19. TCRdb's copy holds only in-frame clones and misses some; the assay was immunoSEQ multiplex PCR. The repertoire holds about 300,000 clones, around 83% seen once, with 0.95% to 1.5% in the top ten. The CDR3 runs to 13 residues. Germline CDR1 SGHKS, CDR2 YYEKEE (reference sequence). Trimming cost V 6 bases and J 1 base, with 10 bases left between them. The source material was peripheral blood. The origin of this receptor is a woman aged 50 to 60 with acute or convalescent COVID-19. The V and J genes are TRBV5-5 and TRBJ1-1; TRBD1 is a possible D gene (5 bases). For the CDR3, the DNA is TGTGCCAGCACCTCGGACAAGAACACTGAAGCTTTCTTT. Its translation is CASTSDKNTEAFF.